This entry lists 3 T cell receptor beta chains sequenced from one sample in a study of blood T cell repertoires in COVID-19. Produced via immunoSEQ multiplex PCR; TCRdb's table is partial and in-frame only. Seen here are about 240,000 clones, 75% to 90% observed once, and the top ten hold roughly 4%. The sample comprised PBMCs or T cells enriched from blood (not recorded which). All receptors come from a young woman who had recovered from COVID-19.

The chain combines TRBV7-2 with TRBJ1-6; D gene ambiguous. The CDR3 has 14 residues. Germline-derived CDR1 and CDR2 are SGHTA and FQGNSA. V lost 6 bases and J lost 5, with 11 bases in between. The CDR3: CASRIYADNSPLHF. The CDR3 region has the DNA TGTGCCAGCAGGATTTACGCGGATAATTCACCCCTCCACTTT.

The chain is built from TRBV19 and TRBJ2-1; 8 nucleotides line up with TRBD2. Germline CDR1 and CDR2: LNHDA and SQIVND (reference sequence). J was trimmed by 5 bases and V by 4 bases; bases with no gene match: 4. This CDR3 region has 14 residues. CDR3 bases: TGTGCCAGTAGTACTGGACTAGCAAACAATGAGCAGTTCTTC. Translated, it gives CASSTGLANNEQFF.

The chain joins TRBV27 to TRBJ2-1; D may be TRBD2 (5 bases). CDR3 size: 13 residues. Germline assignment: CDR1 MNHEY and CDR2 SMNVEV (reference sequence). V shed 3 bases and J shed 5 bases, with 8 bases lying between them. The DNA of the CDR3 is TGTGCCAGCAGTTTTGCTAGCAACAATGAGCAGTTCTTC. Translating gives CASSFASNNEQFF.